This TCR beta chain was sequenced for a study of T-cell memory formation after mild COVID-19 (dated by TCRdb to the early 2020s). For context, the study as a whole: TCR sequence clusters from the two donors were largely donor specific. In two donors, T-cell clones that expanded and contracted after mild COVID-19 were followed by sequencing TCRalpha and TCRbeta repertoires longitudinally. The cohort was made up of two young adult volunteers, one female and one male, who were previously healthy.

On the study overall, not on this receptor specifically: Balanced CD4/CD8 phenotypes were observed for clones contracting from day 15 to 85, whereas a bias towards CD4+ was observed for a second wave of clones expanding from day 15 to 37. Only two mild cases were covered by the study, and larger cohorts that include severe cases with pre-infection samples were considered necessary. Whether the second-wave clones peaking on day 37 were SARS-CoV-2 specific was not confirmed. Contracting CD4+ clones turned up mainly in the CM and EM memory subsets, whereas EMRA was where CD8+ clones were enriched. Some responding clones were found in pre-infection memory, which suggests that pre-existing cross-reactive memory T cells took part in the SARS-CoV-2 response.

Ficoll-Paque density gradient centrifugation was used to isolate PBMCs. This clonotype was counted a few times. There is no known antigen for this receptor. Base qualities were left out, and no much larger clone turns up one base away. Sequencing instrument: Illumina NovaSeq 6000. Using 5'RACE with constant-segment primers, TCRalpha and TCRbeta cDNA libraries were constructed, with sample barcodes and unique molecular identifiers added in the process. Trizol reagent was used to extract RNA from every sample. Library amplification was performed in two PCR steps, and a second sample barcode and Illumina TruSeq adapters were introduced in the second step. Sequencing of libraries was performed on an Illumina NovaSeq with 2 x 150 bp paired-end reads. As for the original processing: The reads were demultiplexed and collapsed into UMI-guided consensus sequences using migec v1.2.7. Using mixcr v2.1.11, the UMI consensuses were aligned to TRA and TRB V and J templates and assembled into clonotypes. A clonotype was counted as expanded or contracted only if both edgeR and NoisET called the change significant, with noise models trained on biological replicates. edgeR calls used a false discovery rate-adjusted p below 0.01 and a log2 fold-change threshold of 1. As an exploratory analysis of dynamics, PCA with hierarchical clustering was applied to max-normalized trajectories of the 1000 most abundant clonotypes. The CD4 or CD8 phenotype of responding clones was assigned using the separately sequenced CD4+ and CD8+ repertoires. TCRdb passed the public sequencing reads through fastp at Q25 and MiXCR, retaining productive beta sequences. Identical CDR3 proteins give one entry, which carries the most common genes and DNA. None of the V and J calls come from the authors' own analysis; TCRdb made them. Counted in this sample were hundreds of thousands of distinct CDR3 sequences; roughly 22% of them appeared once. The leading ten clones occupy around 13% of the sample.

This clonotype was obtained from an adult woman who had mild COVID-19 (a few samples of this study predate the infection). The sample titles of this study are shuffled in the database, so cell type and time point are left out; the donor was told from shared clones. Material: PBMCs or a T cell subset sorted from them (not recorded which).

CDR3 loop: CASRAGTGSRGTQYF. Read as DNA, the sequence is TGCGCCAGCAGGGCCGGGACAGGGAGTCGGGGGACCCAGTACTTC. In this chain, TRBV5-1 is recombined with TRBJ2-5, with 9 middle bases fitting TRBD1. The CDR3 has 15 amino acids, counting the end cysteine and phenylalanine. Just the 45-base CDR3 DNA is kept, in frame starting at base 1. The germline V gene provides CDR1 SGHRS and CDR2 YFSETQ. The V end gives up 5 bases and the J end 7 bases, leaving 12 bases in the junction not matched to a gene.